Below, 32 T cell receptor beta chains from the same sample are listed, as sequenced in a study of T cell responses to AZD1222 COVID-19 vaccine. Assay: immunoSEQ multiplex PCR; the TCRdb copy retains only in-frame clones and omits some. Found here are tens of thousands of clones, roughly 89% of them singletons; the top ten hold 11%. This sample comprised peripheral blood, obtained 28 days after the second AZD1222 dose. The source is an adult who received the AZD1222 COVID-19 vaccine.

With regard to this clone: In the same sample, other DNA sequences code for this CDR3. This sequence joins TRBV5-1 and TRBJ2-7; possibly TRBD1 for D (5 bases). V lost 2 bases and J 3 bases, leaving 6 bases between the germline ends. Germline V gives CDR1 SGHRS, CDR2 YFSETQ. This CDR3 comprises 12 residues. The CDR3, as DNA: TGCGCCAGCAGCTTCGACAGCTACGAGCAGTACTTC. It yields the protein CASSFDSYEQYF.

The V call is TRBV25-1, the J call TRBJ1-2, with D perhaps TRBD1 (5 bases). Trimming stripped 3 bases from V and 8 bases from J, with 13 bases between. CDR3 length equals 13 residues. CDR1 is MGHDK, CDR2 SYGVNS, per germline. The CDR3 reads CASSEEGVIGYTF. CDR3 nucleotide sequence: TGTGCCAGCAGTGAGGAAGGGGTGATAGGCTACACCTTC.

V usage is TRBV28 and J usage is TRBJ1-1; tentatively, D is TRBD1 (6 bases). CDR1 and CDR2 (germline): MDHEN, SYDVKM. V gave up 6 bases and J gave up 1 base, with 9 bases separating them. There are 13 residues in the CDR3. The chain's CDR3 is CASRPGQNTEAFF. DNA of the CDR3: TGTGCCAGCAGGCCGGGACAGAACACTGAAGCTTTCTTT.

This chain connects TRBV28 to TRBJ2-6, with 12 bases matching TRBD1. Trimming at V came to 5 bases and at J to 2 bases, leaving 4 bases not matched to a gene. This CDR3 comprises 17 residues. The germline V gene encodes CDR1 MDHEN and CDR2 SYDVKM. The CDR3 DNA reads as TGTGCCAGCAGTACGGGACAGGGGGCGGCTGGGGCCAACGTCCTGACTTTC. This codes for CASSTGQGAAGANVLTF.

The CDR3 DNA is TGTGCCAGCAGCCCGGGACAGGGGGTAAAAATGGGGCCAGATACGCAGTATTTT. Encoded protein: CASSPGQGVKMGPDTQYF. The V and J genes are TRBV7-3 and TRBJ2-3, with 11 bases fitting TRBD1. Germline V gene lookup returns CDR1 SGHTA and CDR2 FQGTGA. The CDR3 is made up of 18 amino acids. Trimming removed 5 bases from V and 4 bases from J; junction bases left unmatched: 14.

This chain connects TRBV10-3 to TRBJ1-6; unclear D gene. CDR1 is ENHRY, CDR2 SYGVKD, per germline. The length of the CDR3 is 11 residues. Trimming removed 10 bases from V and 12 bases from J, with 13 bases in between. The CDR3 is CAREVWEPLHF. In DNA, the CDR3 is TGTGCCAGGGAAGTATGGGAACCCCTCCACTTT.

About this clone: Germline and junction disagree at one end, which may indicate a read error. The chain has TRBV10-3 and TRBJ2-1; maybe TRBD2 (6 bases). Germline V lookup: CDR1 ENHRY, CDR2 SYGVKD. This CDR3 has 15 residues. DNA for the CDR3: TGTGCCATCAGTGACCCCGGGACTTCCTTCAATGAGCAGTTCTTC. It encodes CAISDPGTSFNEQFF.

V is TRBV6-5 and J is TRBJ2-7; TRBD2 agrees at 8 bases. V was clipped by 2 bases and J by 12 bases; unmatched bases: 3. The germline CDR1 and CDR2 sequences are MNHEY and SVGAGI. There are 11 residues in the CDR3. CDR3 protein: CASSYRGGRYF. Here the CDR3 DNA reads TGTGCCAGCAGTTACCGGGGGGGAAGGTACTTC.

The chain combines TRBV11-3 with TRBJ2-1, with TRBD1 matching 9 bases. The CDR3 is 20 amino acids. CDR1 and CDR2 (germline): SGHNT, YENEEA. Trimming removed 4 bases from V and 3 bases from J; junction bases left unmatched: 19. CDR3 protein: CASSSTIPKEQGANYNEQFF. The CDR3 coding sequence is TGTGCCAGCAGCTCGACAATCCCTAAAGAACAGGGGGCCAACTACAATGAGCAGTTCTTC.

This clone has a single count. V gene TRBV6-5 combines with J gene TRBJ1-2; 10 bases align to TRBD1. The CDR3 is made up of 16 amino acids. After removal of 4 bases from V and 4 bases from J, the junction contained 9 bases not matched to a gene. Germline CDR1 is MNHEY and CDR2 is SVGAGI. The CDR3 reads CASSSPRDRGTYGYTF. The DNA for the CDR3 is TGTGCCAGCAGTTCACCAAGGGACAGGGGAACCTATGGCTACACCTTC.

V is TRBV5-1 and J is TRBJ2-5; D call uncertain. Trimming took off 0 bases at V and 4 bases at J, with 10 bases between the two ends. Germline V gives CDR1 SGHRS, CDR2 YFSETQ. CDR3 length: 14 residues. DNA for the CDR3: TGCGCCAGCAGCTTGGCCATGACTCGAGAGACCCAGTACTTC. Encoded protein: CASSLAMTRETQYF.

V and J are TRBV12-3 or TRBV12-4 and TRBJ1-5, with D uncertain. This CDR3 spans 13 amino acids. V was pared by 3 bases and J by 3 bases, with 6 bases between. This CDR3 is CASSLGDNQPQHF. Here the CDR3 DNA reads TGTGCCAGCAGTTTGGGTGACAATCAGCCCCAGCATTTT.

The chain uses TRBV7-8 and TRBJ1-2; 7 nucleotides agree with TRBD1. Losses at the gene ends were 4 bases for V and 7 bases for J; bases not matched to a gene: 9. Looked up from germline, CDR1 is SGHVS and CDR2 is FQNEAQ. This CDR3 contains 14 residues. DNA for the CDR3: TGTGCCAGCAGCTCGGGACAGACCCTCTCTGGCTACACCTTC. The encoded protein is CASSSGQTLSGYTF.

The chain uses TRBV15 and TRBJ1-2, with 7 bases identical to TRBD1. Germline assignment: CDR1 LNHNV and CDR2 YYDKDF (reference sequence). J was trimmed by 2 bases and V by 0 bases; bases with no gene match: 3. The CDR3 sequence is 15 residues long. This chain's CDR3 is CATSRDEQGNYGYTF. In DNA, the CDR3 is TGTGCCACCAGCAGAGATGAACAGGGGAACTATGGCTACACCTTC. The full variable domain, rest sourced from reference TRBV15 and TRBJ1-2, is DAMVIQNPRYQVTQFGKPVTLSCSQTLNHNVMYWYQQKSSQAPKLLFHYYDKDFNNEADTPDNFQSRRPNTSFCFLDIRSPGLGDTAMYLCATSRDEQGNYGYTFGSGTRLTVV.

V is TRBV5-1 and J is TRBJ1-1, with a tentative D call TRBD1 (6 bases). V was pared by 6 bases and J by 0 bases, with 12 bases between. CDR1 is SGHRS and CDR2 is YFSETQ in the germline V gene. CDR3 size: 14 residues. CDR3 sequence reads: CASTVGAMNTEAFF. CDR3 nucleotide sequence: TGCGCCAGCACCGTGGGGGCCATGAACACTGAAGCTTTCTTT.

The chain couples TRBV24-1 to TRBJ2-3; tentative D call: TRBD1 (7 bases). CDR3 length: 20 residues. V lost 0 bases, J lost 1 base, and 22 bases lay in between. The germline gives CDR1 KGHDR, CDR2 SFDVKD. The CDR3 DNA reads as TGTGCCACCAGTGATTTGGGCGGGACAGACAAAAACCTAGGCACAGATACGCAGTATTTT. It encodes CATSDLGGTDKNLGTDTQYF.

This chain joins TRBV4-3 and TRBJ1-5; a possible D gene is TRBD1 (6 bases). The CDR3 consists of 16 residues. Trimming took off 0 bases at V and 5 bases at J, with 14 bases between the two ends. The germline V gene encodes CDR1 LGHNA and CDR2 YSLEER. Here the CDR3 reads CASSQDHQGTYQPQHF. As DNA, the CDR3 is TGCGCCAGCAGCCAAGACCATCAGGGGACCTATCAGCCCCAGCATTTT.

V usage is TRBV4-3 and J usage is TRBJ2-6, with D perhaps TRBD2 (5 bases). The germline V gene has CDR1 LGHNA and CDR2 YSLEER. The CDR3 is 14 amino acids. The V and J ends lost 0 bases and 12 bases respectively, with 12 bases between them. The CDR3 sequence is CASSQDKTGSVLTF. DNA for the CDR3: TGCGCCAGCAGCCAAGATAAGACGGGGAGCGTCCTGACTTTC.

This chain connects TRBV7-8 to TRBJ2-3; possibly TRBD2 for D (7 bases). This CDR3 spans 16 amino acids. V lost 5 bases and J lost 8, with 23 bases in between. Germline V lookup: CDR1 SGHVS, CDR2 FQNEAQ. This CDR3 reads CASSPGAGVGRVTQYF. The DNA of the CDR3 is TGTGCCAGCAGCCCAGGGGCAGGGGTGGGGAGGGTTACGCAGTATTTT.

The chain combines TRBV6-5 with TRBJ2-7; perhaps TRBD1 as D (5 bases). The CDR3 sequence is 15 residues long. Germline V CDR1 and CDR2: MNHEY, SVGAGI. Trimming removed 0 bases from V and 2 bases from J, with 11 bases in between. The CDR3: CASSYSSGKTYEQYF. In DNA form, the CDR3 reads TGTGCCAGCAGTTACTCATCAGGGAAAACCTACGAGCAGTACTTC.

This chain links TRBV6-5 with TRBJ2-2, with 11 bases lining up with TRBD1. The ends lost 2 bases at V and 4 bases at J; junction bases unmatched: 3. CDR3 length: 16 residues. Germline V gene data show CDR1 as MNHEY and CDR2 as SVGAGI. The CDR3 loop is CASSYGGQGVTGELFF. In DNA form, the CDR3 reads TGTGCCAGCAGTTACGGGGGACAGGGGGTCACCGGGGAGCTGTTTTTT.

The chain recombines TRBV6-5 with TRBJ2-7; no clear D gene. Germline V CDR1 and CDR2: MNHEY, SVGAGI. V lost 2 bases to trimming and J lost 0 bases, with 11 bases between them. The CDR3 is 15 residues long. The CDR3 DNA is TGTGCCAGCAGTTACGAGAGTGGAAGCTCCTACGAGCAGTACTTC. As protein: CASSYESGSSYEQYF.

This chain uses TRBV25-1 with TRBJ1-1; unclear D gene. The CDR3 spans 15 residues. Deletions cut 5 bases from V and 2 bases from J, with 15 bases between. Germline CDR1 MGHDK, CDR2 SYGVNS. The CDR3: CASSPAEAQNTEAFF. The CDR3 nucleotides are TGTGCCAGCAGTCCCGCGGAAGCGCAAAACACTGAAGCTTTCTTT.

The V and J genes are TRBV6-4 and TRBJ2-3; maybe TRBD1 (6 bases). Germline CDR1 is MRHNA and CDR2 is SNTAGT. V was trimmed by 5 bases and J by 2 bases, leaving 20 bases between them. The CDR3 covers 17 residues. The CDR3 protein is CASSSTTGLGNTDTQYF. For the CDR3, the DNA is TGTGCCAGCAGTTCCACTACAGGGCTTGGGAACACAGATACGCAGTATTTT.

V usage is TRBV11-2 and J usage is TRBJ2-7; tentatively, D is TRBD2 (5 bases). CDR1 SGHAT and CDR2 FQNNGV come from the germline V gene. The CDR3 is 15 residues long. Between the trimmed V and J ends, which lost 0 bases and 0 bases, there was a span of 9 bases. The chain's CDR3 is CASSLDLGDSYEQYF. CDR3 in DNA: TGTGCCAGCAGCTTAGATCTGGGAGACTCCTACGAGCAGTACTTC. Supplemented by reference TRBV11-2 and TRBJ2-7, the full variable domain reads EAGVAQSPRYKIIEKRQSVAFWCNPISGHATLYWYQQILGQGPKLLIQFQNNGVVDDSQLPKDRFSAERLKGVDSTLKIQPAKLEDSAVYLCASSLDLGDSYEQYFGPGTRLTVT.

The rearrangement links TRBV28 to TRBJ1-2; D remains ambiguous. V was shortened by 1 base and J by 2 bases, with 14 bases between the two germline ends. In germline, CDR1 is MDHEN, CDR2 SYDVKM. This CDR3 has 16 residues. In DNA, the CDR3 is TGTGCCAGCAGTTTATCCCCTAGGGTAGTCAACTATGGCTACACCTTC. Translation: CASSLSPRVVNYGYTF.

Only a few counts were recorded for this clone. V usage is TRBV6-1 and J usage is TRBJ1-4; 9 positions agree with TRBD1. Losses at the gene ends were 1 base for V and 11 bases for J; bases not matched to a gene: 5. The CDR3 has 14 residues. Germline V CDR1 and CDR2: MNHNS, SASEGT. CDR3 loop: CASSEVPGQGKLFF. CDR3 in DNA: TGTGCCAGCAGTGAAGTCCCGGGACAGGGTAAACTGTTTTTT.

This clone was seen just once. V gene TRBV3-1 (or the pseudogene TRBV3-2) combines with J gene TRBJ2-6; 8 bases are a match to TRBD1. The junction had 0 bases not matched to a gene; V was cut back by 3 bases and J by 2 bases. The germline CDR1 and CDR2 sequences are LGHDT and YNNKEL (reference sequence). The CDR3 has 15 amino acids. CDR3 sequence: CASSQTGAGANVLTF. CDR3 bases: TGTGCCAGCAGCCAGACAGGGGCTGGGGCCAACGTCCTGACTTTC.

The rearrangement joins TRBV30 to TRBJ1-6; no firm D call. Germline V CDR1 and CDR2: GTSNPN, SVGIG (reference sequence). V was trimmed by 1 base and J by 9 bases, leaving 7 bases between them. The CDR3 consists of 12 residues. In DNA form, the CDR3 reads TGTGCCTGGAGTGACCAGCCTTCACCCCTCCACTTT. Translation gives CAWSDQPSPLHF.

The chain joins TRBV6-5 to TRBJ2-7; 10 bases line up with TRBD1. Germline V CDR1 and CDR2: MNHEY, SVGAGI. The CDR3 has 15 amino acids. V gave up 8 bases and J gave up 7 bases; unmatched junction bases: 14. This CDR3 reads CASGSGTGVIWEQYF. The CDR3 nucleotides are TGTGCCAGCGGCTCCGGGACAGGGGTTATTTGGGAGCAGTACTTC.

J is TRBJ2-7 and V is TRBV7-2; D is undetermined. CDR1 and CDR2 from the germline V gene are SGHTA and FQGNSA. The CDR3 length is 12 residues. V gave up 6 bases and J gave up 6 bases, with 12 bases separating them. DNA for the CDR3: TGTGCCAGCAGTTCACAAGGGCTCGAGCAGTACTTC. Residues: CASSSQGLEQYF.

The CDR3 DNA reads as TGTGCCACCAGTGATCACGCCGCGGAGGCCGGCAATGAGCAGTTCTTC. This encodes CATSDHAAEAGNEQFF. The chain uses TRBV24-1 and TRBJ2-1, with D perhaps TRBD2 (5 bases). Germline CDR1 is KGHDR and CDR2 is SFDVKD. V gave up 3 bases and J gave up 6 bases, with 17 bases separating them. The length of the CDR3 is 16 residues.